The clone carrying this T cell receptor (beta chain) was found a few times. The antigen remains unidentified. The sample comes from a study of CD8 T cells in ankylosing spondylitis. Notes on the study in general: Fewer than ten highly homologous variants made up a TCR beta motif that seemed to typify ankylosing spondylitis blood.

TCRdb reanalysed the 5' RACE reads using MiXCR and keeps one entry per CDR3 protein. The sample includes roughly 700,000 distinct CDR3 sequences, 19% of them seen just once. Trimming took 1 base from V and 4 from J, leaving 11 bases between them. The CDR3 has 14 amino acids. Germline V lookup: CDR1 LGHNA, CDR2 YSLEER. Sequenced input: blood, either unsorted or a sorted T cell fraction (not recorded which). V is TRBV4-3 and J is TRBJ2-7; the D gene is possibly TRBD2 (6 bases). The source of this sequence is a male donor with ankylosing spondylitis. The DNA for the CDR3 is TGCGCCAGCAGCCAAGGACTAGAGAATTACGAGCAGTACTTC. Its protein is CASSQGLENYEQYF.